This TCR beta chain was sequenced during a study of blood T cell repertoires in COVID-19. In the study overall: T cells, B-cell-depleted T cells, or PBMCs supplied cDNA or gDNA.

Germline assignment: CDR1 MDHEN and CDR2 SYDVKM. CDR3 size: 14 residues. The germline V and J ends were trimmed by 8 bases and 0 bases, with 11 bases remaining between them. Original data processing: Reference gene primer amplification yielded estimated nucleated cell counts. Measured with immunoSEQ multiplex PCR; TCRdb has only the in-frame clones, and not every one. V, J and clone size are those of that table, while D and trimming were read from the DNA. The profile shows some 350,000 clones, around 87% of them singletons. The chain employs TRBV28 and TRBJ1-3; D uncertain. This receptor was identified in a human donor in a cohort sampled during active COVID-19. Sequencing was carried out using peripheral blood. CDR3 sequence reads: CASLRSDSGNTIYF. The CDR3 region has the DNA TGTGCCAGCCTAAGGAGCGACTCTGGAAACACCATATATTTT.